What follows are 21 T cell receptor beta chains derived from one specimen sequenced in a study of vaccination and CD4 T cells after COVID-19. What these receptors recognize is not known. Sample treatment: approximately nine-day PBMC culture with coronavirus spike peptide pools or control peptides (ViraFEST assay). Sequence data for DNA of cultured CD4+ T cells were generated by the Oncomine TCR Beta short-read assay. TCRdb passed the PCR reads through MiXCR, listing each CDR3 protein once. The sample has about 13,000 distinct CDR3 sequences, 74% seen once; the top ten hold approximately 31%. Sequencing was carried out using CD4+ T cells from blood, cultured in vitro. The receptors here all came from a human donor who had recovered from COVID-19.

As DNA, the CDR3 is TGTGCCAGCAGTGTCGACAGGGGCGCCTATGGCTACACCTTC. Amino acid sequence: CASSVDRGAYGYTF. The J gene is TRBJ1-2, the V gene TRBV2; 8 bases match TRBD1. Trimming at V came to 4 bases and at J to 4 bases, leaving 5 bases not matched to a gene. Germline CDR1 reads SNHLY; CDR2 reads FYNNEI. CDR3 size: 14 residues.

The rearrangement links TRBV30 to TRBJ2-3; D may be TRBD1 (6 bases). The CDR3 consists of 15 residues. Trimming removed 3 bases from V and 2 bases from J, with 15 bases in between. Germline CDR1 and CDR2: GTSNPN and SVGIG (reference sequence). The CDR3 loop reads CAWRAGQSHTDTQYF. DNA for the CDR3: TGTGCCTGGAGGGCTGGACAGTCCCACACAGATACGCAGTATTTT.

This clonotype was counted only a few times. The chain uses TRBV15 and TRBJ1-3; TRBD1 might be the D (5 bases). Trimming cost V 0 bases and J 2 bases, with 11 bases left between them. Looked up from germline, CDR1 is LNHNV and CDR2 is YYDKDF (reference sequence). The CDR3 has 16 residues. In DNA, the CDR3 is TGTGCCACCAGCAGAGATCGGGGGGGAGCTGGAAACACCATATATTTT. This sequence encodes CATSRDRGGAGNTIYF.

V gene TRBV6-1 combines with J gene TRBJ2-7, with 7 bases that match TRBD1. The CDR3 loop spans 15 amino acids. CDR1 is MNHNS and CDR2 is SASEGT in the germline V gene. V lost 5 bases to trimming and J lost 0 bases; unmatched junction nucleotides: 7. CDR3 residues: CASSPRTGGSYEQYF. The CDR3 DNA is TGTGCCAGCAGTCCAAGGACAGGAGGCTCCTACGAGCAGTACTTC.

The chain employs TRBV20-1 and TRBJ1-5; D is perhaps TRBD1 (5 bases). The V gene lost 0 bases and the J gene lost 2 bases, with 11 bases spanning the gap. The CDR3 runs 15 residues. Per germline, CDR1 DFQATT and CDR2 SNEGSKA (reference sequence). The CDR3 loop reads CSAREAQGGNQPQHF. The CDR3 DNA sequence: TGCAGTGCTAGAGAGGCCCAGGGCGGCAATCAGCCCCAGCATTTT.

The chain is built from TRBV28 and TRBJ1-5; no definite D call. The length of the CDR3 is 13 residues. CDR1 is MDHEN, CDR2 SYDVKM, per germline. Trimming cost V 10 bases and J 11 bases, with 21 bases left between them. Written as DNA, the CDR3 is TGTGCCACCGAGCTCGGGTCCCTCAAAACCCAGCATTTT. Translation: CATELGSLKTQHF.

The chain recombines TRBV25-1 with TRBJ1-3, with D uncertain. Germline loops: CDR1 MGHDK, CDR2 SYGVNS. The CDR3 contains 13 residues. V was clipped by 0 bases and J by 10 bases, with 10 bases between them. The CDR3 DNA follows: TGTGCCAGCAGTGAATATGTAGGCTCTACCATATATTTT. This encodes CASSEYVGSTIYF.

The CDR3 sequence: CASSESLNTEAFF. Written as DNA, the CDR3 is TGTGCCAGCAGTGAATCTCTGAACACTGAAGCTTTCTTT. The V and J genes are TRBV6-1 and TRBJ1-1; D is unresolved. The germline CDR1 and CDR2 sequences are MNHNS and SASEGT. The CDR3 consists of 13 residues. Trimming cost V 2 bases and J 0 bases, with 4 bases left between them.

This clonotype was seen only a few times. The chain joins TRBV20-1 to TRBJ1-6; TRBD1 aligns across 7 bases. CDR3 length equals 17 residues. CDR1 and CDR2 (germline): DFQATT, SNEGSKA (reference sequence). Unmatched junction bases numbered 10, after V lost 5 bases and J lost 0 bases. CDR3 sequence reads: CSAPPGQRTSYNSPLHF. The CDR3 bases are TGCAGTGCTCCACCGGGACAGCGAACCTCCTATAATTCACCCCTCCACTTT.

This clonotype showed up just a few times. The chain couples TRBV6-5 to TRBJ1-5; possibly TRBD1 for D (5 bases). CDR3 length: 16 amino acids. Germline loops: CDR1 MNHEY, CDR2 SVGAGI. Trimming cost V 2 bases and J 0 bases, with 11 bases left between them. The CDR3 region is CASSYGTDNSNQPQHF. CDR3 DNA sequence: TGTGCCAGCAGTTACGGGACGGACAATAGCAATCAGCCCCAGCATTTT.

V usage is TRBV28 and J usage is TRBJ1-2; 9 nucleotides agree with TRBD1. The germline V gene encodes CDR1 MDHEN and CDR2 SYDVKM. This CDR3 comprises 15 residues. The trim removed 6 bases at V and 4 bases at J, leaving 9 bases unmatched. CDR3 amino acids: CASSSSHRGLYGYTF. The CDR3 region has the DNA TGTGCCAGCAGCTCCTCCCACAGGGGGCTCTATGGCTACACCTTC.

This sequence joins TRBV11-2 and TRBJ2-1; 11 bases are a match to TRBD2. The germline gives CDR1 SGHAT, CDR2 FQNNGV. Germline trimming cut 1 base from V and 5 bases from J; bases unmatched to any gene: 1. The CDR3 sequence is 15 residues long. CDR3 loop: CASSLGLAGNNEQFF. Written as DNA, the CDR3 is TGTGCCAGCAGCTTAGGACTAGCGGGAAACAATGAGCAGTTCTTC.

This CDR3 is CASRPLAREKPPGELFF. CDR3 nucleotide sequence: TGTGCCAGCAGACCTCTAGCGAGGGAGAAGCCTCCCGGGGAGCTGTTTTTT. The chain carries TRBV6-1 and TRBJ2-2; D is possibly TRBD2 (6 bases). With 6 bases removed from V and 6 bases from J, the gap between germline ends came to 23 bases. Germline V gives CDR1 MNHNS, CDR2 SASEGT. The CDR3 consists of 17 residues.

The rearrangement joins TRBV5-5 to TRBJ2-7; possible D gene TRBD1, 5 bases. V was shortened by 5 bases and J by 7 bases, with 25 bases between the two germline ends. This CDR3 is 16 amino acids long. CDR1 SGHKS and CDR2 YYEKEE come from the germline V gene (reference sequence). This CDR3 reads CASRSNRGQGVEEQYF. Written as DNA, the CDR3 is TGTGCCAGCAGATCGAACCGAGGCCAGGGCGTGGAGGAGCAGTACTTC.

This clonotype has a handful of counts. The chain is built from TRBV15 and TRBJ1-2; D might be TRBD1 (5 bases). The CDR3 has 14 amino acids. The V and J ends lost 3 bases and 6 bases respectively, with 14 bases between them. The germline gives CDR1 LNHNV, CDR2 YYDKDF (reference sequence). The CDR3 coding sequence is TGTGCCACCAGCAGGGGGGGACGTTCCCATGGCTACACCTTC. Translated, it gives CATSRGGRSHGYTF.

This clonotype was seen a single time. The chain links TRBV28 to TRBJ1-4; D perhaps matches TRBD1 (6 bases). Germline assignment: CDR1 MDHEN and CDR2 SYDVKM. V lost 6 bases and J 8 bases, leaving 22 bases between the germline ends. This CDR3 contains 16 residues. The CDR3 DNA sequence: TGTGCCAGCAGCGACGGGGGGGCAGGGTTGGTGGAAAAACTGTTTTTT. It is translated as CASSDGGAGLVEKLFF.

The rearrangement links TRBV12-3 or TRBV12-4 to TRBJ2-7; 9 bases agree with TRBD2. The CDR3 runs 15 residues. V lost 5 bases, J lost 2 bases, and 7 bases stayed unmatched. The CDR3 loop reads CASSKTSGGTYEQYF. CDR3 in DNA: TGTGCCAGCAGTAAGACTAGCGGAGGCACCTACGAGCAGTACTTC.

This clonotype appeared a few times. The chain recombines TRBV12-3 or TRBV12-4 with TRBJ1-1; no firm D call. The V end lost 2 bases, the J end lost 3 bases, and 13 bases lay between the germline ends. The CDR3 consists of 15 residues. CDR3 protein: CASSLPRAHHTEAFF. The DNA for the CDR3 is TGTGCCAGCAGTTTACCTCGGGCCCATCACACTGAAGCTTTCTTT.

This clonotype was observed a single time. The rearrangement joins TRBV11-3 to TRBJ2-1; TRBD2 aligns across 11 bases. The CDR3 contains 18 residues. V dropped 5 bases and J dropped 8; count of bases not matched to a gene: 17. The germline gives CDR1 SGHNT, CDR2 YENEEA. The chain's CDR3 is CASSPKLAGAELGDEQFF. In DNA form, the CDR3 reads TGTGCCAGCAGCCCGAAACTAGCGGGAGCGGAATTAGGGGATGAGCAGTTCTTC.

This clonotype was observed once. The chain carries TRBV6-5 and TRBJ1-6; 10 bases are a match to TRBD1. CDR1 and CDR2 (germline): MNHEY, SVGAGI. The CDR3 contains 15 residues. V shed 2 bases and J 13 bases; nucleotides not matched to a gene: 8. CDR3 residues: CASSYGGTGVNPLHF. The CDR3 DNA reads TGTGCCAGCAGTTACGGGGGGACAGGGGTAAATCCCCTCCACTTT.

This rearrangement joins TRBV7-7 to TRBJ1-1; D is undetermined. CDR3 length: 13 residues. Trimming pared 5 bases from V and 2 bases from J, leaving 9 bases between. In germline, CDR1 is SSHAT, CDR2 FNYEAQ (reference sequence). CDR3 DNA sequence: TGTGCCAGCAGCATTACAAGAAACACTGAAGCTTTCTTT. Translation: CASSITRNTEAFF.